These 15 T cell receptor beta chains originate from one sample sequenced in a study of OX40 agonist ivuxolimab in advanced cancers. Using immunoSEQ multiplex PCR, the repertoire was profiled, and TCRdb retains in-frame clones only, with some absent. The table lists tens of thousands of clones, approximately 86% of them singletons. This specimen consisted of CD4+ or CD8+ T cells sorted from blood, obtained in a trial of the OX40 agonist ivuxolimab. These receptors originate from an adult with an advanced solid tumor such as melanoma, head and neck, liver or kidney cancer.

The chain employs TRBV19 and TRBJ2-2; tentative D call: TRBD2 (6 bases). The CDR3 extends over 17 amino acids. Germline assignment: CDR1 LNHDA and CDR2 SQIVND (reference sequence). Trimming left V 10 bases short and J 2 bases short, with 23 bases between. CDR3 sequence (DNA): TGTGCCACCCCAAGGGAGGAATCGGGCCTAAACACCGGGGAGCTGTTTTTT. It is translated as CATPREESGLNTGELFF.

This clone occurred once. This sequence joins TRBV7-3 and TRBJ2-7; the match to TRBD1 covers 11 bases. Trimming at V came to 3 bases and at J to 5 bases, leaving 3 bases not matched to a gene. The CDR3 spans 14 residues. Germline V CDR1 and CDR2: SGHTA, FQGTGA. The CDR3 bases are TGTGCCAGCAGCTTGGGACAGGGGGTGGACGAGCAGTACTTC. Translated: CASSLGQGVDEQYF.

The chain recombines TRBV7-6 with TRBJ2-3; D possibly corresponds to TRBD1 (6 bases). The CDR3 is made up of 15 amino acids. Trimming took off 1 base at V and 5 bases at J, with 13 bases between the two ends. Germline V lookup: CDR1 SGHVS, CDR2 FNYEAQ. The CDR3 region is CASSLVGQGGDTQYF. In DNA, the CDR3 is TGTGCCAGCAGCTTAGTGGGACAAGGGGGAGATACGCAGTATTTT. The full variable domain, its missing parts supplied by reference TRBV7-6 and TRBJ2-3, is GAGVSQSPRYKVTKRGQDVALRCDPISGHVSLYWYRQALGQGPEFLTYFNYEAQQDKSGLPNDRFSAERPEGSISTLTIQRTEQRDSAMYRCASSLVGQGGDTQYFGPGTRLTVL.

The CDR3 coding sequence is TGTGCCAGCAGCCCAAGCGAGTTTTTTGAAAAACTGTTTTTT. Translated: CASSPSEFFEKLFF. The chain recombines TRBV14 with TRBJ1-4, with D unresolved. The CDR3 is 14 amino acids. V gave up 4 bases and J gave up 7 bases, with 13 bases separating them. CDR1 and CDR2 (germline): SGHDN, FVKESK.

This chain uses TRBV5-6 with TRBJ1-2, with D hard to call. There are 14 residues in the CDR3. Germline loops: CDR1 SGHDT, CDR2 YYEEEE. Deletions cut 1 base from V and 4 bases from J, with 11 bases between. CDR3 nucleotides: TGTGCCAGCAGCTTGCCGGGGTTCATCTATGGCTACACCTTC. Translation gives CASSLPGFIYGYTF. Variable domain in full (rest from reference TRBV5-6 and TRBJ1-2): DAGVTQSPTHLIKTRGQQVTLRCSPKSGHDTVSWYQQALGQGPQFIFQYYEEEERQRGNFPDRFSGHQFPNYSSELNVNALLLGDSALYLCASSLPGFIYGYTFGSGTRLTVV.

The gene calls are TRBV9 and TRBJ2-1; D may be TRBD1 (6 bases). Germline values: CDR1 SGDLS, CDR2 YYNGEE. The V gene lost 4 bases and the J gene lost 4 bases, with 12 bases spanning the gap. This CDR3 spans 14 amino acids. The CDR3 nucleotides are TGTGCCAGCAGCTTAGGACAGATTTACAATGAGCAGTTCTTC. This gives the protein CASSLGQIYNEQFF.

The chain couples TRBV4-1 to TRBJ1-1; no clear D. The germline V and J ends were trimmed by 3 bases and 5 bases, with 13 bases remaining between them. Per the germline V gene, CDR1 is MGHRA and CDR2 is YSYEKL. The CDR3 spans 14 residues. The chain's CDR3 is CASSHRRGKTEAFF. For the CDR3, the DNA is TGCGCCAGCAGCCACCGTAGAGGGAAAACTGAAGCTTTCTTT.

The V call is TRBV18, the J call TRBJ2-7; tentatively, D is TRBD2 (6 bases). Germline values: CDR1 KGHSH, CDR2 LQKENI. Deletions cut 6 bases from V and 5 bases from J, with 17 bases between. This CDR3 contains 14 residues. The CDR3 sequence: CASSPLAEGDEQYF. The DNA of the CDR3 is TGTGCCAGCTCCCCCTTAGCGGAGGGCGACGAGCAGTACTTC.

This clone was picked up a small number of times. V is TRBV7-9 and J is TRBJ2-3; TRBD1 agrees at 8 bases. The V segment lost 4 bases and the J segment 4 bases; nucleotides outside the gene matches: 13. The germline V gene encodes CDR1 SEHNR and CDR2 FQNEAQ (reference sequence). The CDR3 contains 17 residues. CDR3 sequence reads: CASSSVGGTGDPDTQYF. DNA for the CDR3: TGTGCCAGCAGCTCGGTCGGCGGGACAGGAGACCCAGATACGCAGTATTTT.

The rearrangement joins TRBV27 to TRBJ2-2, with no clear D. CDR1 and CDR2 from the germline V gene are MNHEY and SMNVEV (reference sequence). With 8 bases removed from V and 4 bases from J, the gap between germline ends came to 14 bases. The CDR3 totals 14 residues. The CDR3 nucleotides are TGTGCCAGCTCTGCGAGTATTCTCACCGGGGAGCTGTTTTTT. Amino acid sequence: CASSASILTGELFF.

The chain is built from TRBV7-3 and TRBJ1-1; weak D call: TRBD1 (5 bases). This CDR3 has 13 residues. Trimming took off 2 bases at V and 4 bases at J, with 8 bases between the two ends. Germline V gene sequence: CDR1 SGHTA, CDR2 FQGTGA. In DNA, the CDR3 is TGTGCCAGCAGCTTAGAAGGGACCACTGAAGCTTTCTTT. This sequence encodes CASSLEGTTEAFF.

The chain couples TRBV7-9 to TRBJ1-3, with no clear D. Trimming took 4 bases from V and 0 from J, leaving 10 bases between them. The V gene's germline CDR1 is SEHNR and CDR2 FQNEAQ (reference sequence). The CDR3 spans 15 residues. Here the CDR3 reads CASSYEVRSGNTIYF. DNA for the CDR3: TGTGCCAGCAGCTATGAGGTGCGCTCTGGAAACACCATATATTTT.

The chain joins TRBV5-1 to TRBJ2-5; 7 nucleotides agree with TRBD2. V shed 2 bases and J 5 bases; nucleotides not matched to a gene: 0. Germline-derived CDR1 and CDR2 are SGHRS and YFSETQ. The CDR3 consists of 12 residues. The CDR3 DNA reads TGCGCCAGCAGCTTTAGCGGGGAGACCCAGTACTTC. Its protein product is CASSFSGETQYF.

The V and J genes are TRBV5-1 and TRBJ1-1, with unresolved D. Germline V lookup: CDR1 SGHRS, CDR2 YFSETQ. V was shortened by 0 bases and J by 3 bases, with 12 bases between the two germline ends. The CDR3 length is 15 residues. In DNA, the CDR3 is TGCGCCAGCAGCTTGGGCAGCGCCGTTGACACTGAAGCTTTCTTT. Protein product: CASSLGSAVDTEAFF.

The rearrangement joins TRBV11-2 to TRBJ2-1, with D perhaps TRBD1 (5 bases). Germline CDR1 is SGHAT and CDR2 is FQNNGV. Trimming removed 0 bases from V and 8 bases from J, with 5 bases in between. This CDR3 spans 12 amino acids. The CDR3 DNA sequence: TGTGCCAGCAGCTTAGAAGGGGATGAGCAGTTCTTC. This codes for CASSLEGDEQFF.